A selection of T cell receptor beta chains follows, all from one sample in a study of persistence of HIV-infected CD4 T cells. This table comes from immunoSEQ multiplex PCR, and its TCRdb copy is limited to in-frame clones, with some not included. The sample yields some 45,000 clones, 88% seen once. The antigens these receptors bind are not known. Specimen: CD4+ T cells sorted from PBMCs after approximately 19-hour stimulation, collected from a patient who received antiretroviral therapy. Receptor source: an adult woman with HIV who was CMV-seropositive. Both conserved end residues are part of each CDR3. The D gene is left open where the match is weak. Clone size is not always given. Where it is, it says once, few, many or a class for expanded clones.

cdr3_length,v_call,j_call,d_call,clone_size,cdr3_nt,cdr3_aa
14,TRBV7-2,TRBJ1-1,-,-,TGTGCCAGCAGCTTAGCGGTCGCTAACACTGAAGCTTTCTTT,CASSLAVANTEAFF
17,TRBV5-8,TRBJ2-7,TRBD2,once,TGTGCCAGCAGCTTGGGACTAGCGGGGGGGCTATCCTACGAGCAGTACTTC,CASSLGLAGGLSYEQYF
15,TRBV2,TRBJ1-2,-,-,TGTGCCAGCAGTCCACAGTGGGGCGCTTACTATGGCTACACCTTC,CASSPQWGAYYGYTF
16,TRBV9,TRBJ2-3,-,-,TGTGCCAGCAGCCGAACGGGGCAGGGTAGCACAGATACGCAGTATTTT,CASSRTGQGSTDTQYF
20,TRBV18,TRBJ1-6,TRBD1,-,TGTGCCAGCTCACCACAGGGGACAGGCGCTTTACTGGGCGGGAATTCACCCCTCCACTTT,CASSPQGTGALLGGNSPLHF
16,TRBV27,TRBJ1-4,TRBD1,-,TGTGCCAGCAGTTTGTATACAGGGGCAACTAATGAAAAACTGTTTTTT,CASSLYTGATNEKLFF
14,TRBV7-8,TRBJ2-5,-,-,TGTGCCAGCAGCTCACGAGGGGGACAATGGACCCAGTACTTC,CASSSRGGQWTQYF
18,TRBV5-5,TRBJ1-1,-,-,TGTGCCAGCAGCTTGGGGGGCGGGGGTGGCAGGTCTTACACTGAAGCTTTCTTT,CASSLGGGGGRSYTEAFF
13,TRBV5-5,TRBJ2-1,-,-,TGTGCCAGCAGCTTGCAGGGTAGGGAAGGGCAGTTCTTC,CASSLQGREGQFF
13,TRBV19,TRBJ1-2,TRBD1,-,TGTGCCAGTAGTATCACAGGGGTTGGTGGCTACACCTTC,CASSITGVGGYTF
14,TRBV10-2,TRBJ1-5,-,few,TGCGCCAGCAGTGAGTTTAAGAGCAATCAGCCCCAGCATTTT,CASSEFKSNQPQHF
15,TRBV6-6,TRBJ1-5,TRBD1,once,TGTGCCAGCAGTCCCGGGACAGGGGTCTGGCAGCCCCAGCATTTT,CASSPGTGVWQPQHF
15,TRBV5-1,TRBJ2-1,-,-,TGCGCCAGCAGCTTGGCACAGAATTCCTACAATGAGCAGTTCTTC,CASSLAQNSYNEQFF
14,TRBV24-1,TRBJ2-5,TRBD1,-,TGTGCCACCAGTGATACCGGACAGGGGGAGACCCAGTACTTC,CATSDTGQGETQYF
15,TRBV20-1,TRBJ2-1,TRBD1,-,TGCAGTGCTAGTCAGGGGACAGGGTATCGTAATGAGCAGTTCTTC,CSASQGTGYRNEQFF